The entry below describes one TCR beta chain. What it binds is not known. Preterm samples came from extremely preterm deliveries at roughly 22-28 weeks. Pregnancies with fetal demise, active maternal HSV infection or known maternal HIV were excluded. Each sample had roughly 19,000–100,000 sorted naive CD8+ T cells. The sample is drawn from a study of naive CD8 T cells in extremely preterm neonates. Data came from immunoSEQ multiplex PCR; TCRdb stores just in-frame clones and leaves some out. The sample holds about 960 clones, roughly 98% seen once. This CDR3 has 12 residues. Germline-derived CDR1 and CDR2 are GTSNPN and SVGIG (reference sequence). V shed 8 bases, J shed 7 bases, and the junction held 0 bases outside the gene matches. Whole-study results and caveats: Relative to older groups, preterm infants had shorter, less trimmed CDR3s with fewer N additions.

The sequence derives from a girl who was born preterm. Sequenced sample: naive CD8+ T cells from cord blood. This chain uses TRBV30 with TRBJ2-1; 15 positions agree with TRBD2. CDR3 region: CAGTSGGNEQFF. CDR3 DNA sequence: TGTGCCGGGACTAGCGGGGGGAATGAGCAGTTCTTC.